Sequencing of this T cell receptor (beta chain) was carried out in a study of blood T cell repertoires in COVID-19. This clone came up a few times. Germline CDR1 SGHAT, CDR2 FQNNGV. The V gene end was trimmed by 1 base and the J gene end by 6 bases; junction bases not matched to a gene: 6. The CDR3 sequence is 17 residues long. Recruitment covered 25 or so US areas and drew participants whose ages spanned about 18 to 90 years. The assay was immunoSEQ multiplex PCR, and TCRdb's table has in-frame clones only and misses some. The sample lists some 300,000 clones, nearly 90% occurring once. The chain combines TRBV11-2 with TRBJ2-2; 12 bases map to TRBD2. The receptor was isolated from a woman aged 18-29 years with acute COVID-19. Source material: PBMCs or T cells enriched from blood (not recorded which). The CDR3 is CASSLGASGRAPGELFF. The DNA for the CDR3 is TGTGCCAGCAGCTTAGGTGCTAGCGGGAGGGCCCCCGGGGAGCTGTTTTTT.